A single sample gave rise to the 12 T cell receptor beta chains below, sequenced in a study of blood T cell repertoires in COVID-19. Assay: immunoSEQ multiplex PCR; the TCRdb copy retains only in-frame clones and omits some. The sample gives about 120,000 clones, more than 70% of which show up once; roughly 8.1% is in the top ten. Sequenced input: peripheral blood. These receptors all stem from a woman between 65 and 79 years old who had recovered from COVID-19.

The V gene is TRBV7-2, the J gene TRBJ2-3, with unresolved D. V was shortened by 6 bases and J by 0 bases, with 10 bases between the two germline ends. The CDR3 covers 14 residues. Germline V gene data show CDR1 as SGHTA and CDR2 as FQGNSA. The DNA for the CDR3 is TGTGCCAGCAGGTCTACCGCTAGCACAGATACGCAGTATTTT. Residues: CASRSTASTDTQYF.

The chain combines TRBV9 with TRBJ1-6; D not resolved. CDR1 and CDR2 from the germline V gene are SGDLS and YYNGEE. CDR3 length: 13 amino acids. The V and J ends lost 0 bases and 7 bases respectively, with 5 bases between them. DNA for the CDR3: TGTGCCAGCAGCGTAGTCAGGAATTCACCCCTCCACTTT. Residues: CASSVVRNSPLHF.

This clone appeared a single time. The CDR3 DNA reads TGTGCCAGCAGCCCCCGGGACAGGGTTTTCTCTGGGGCCAACGTCCTGACTTTC. Translation gives CASSPRDRVFSGANVLTF. This chain connects TRBV7-8 to TRBJ2-6; 9 nucleotides match TRBD1. The junction had 8 bases not matched to a gene; V was cut back by 5 bases and J by 0 bases. Germline CDR1 SGHVS, CDR2 FQNEAQ. There are 18 residues in the CDR3.

The CDR3, as DNA: TGTGCCAGCAGCCAAGATGTGGTCAGGGTCGGCGAGCAGTACTTC. Protein sequence: CASSQDVVRVGEQYF. The chain couples TRBV4-2 to TRBJ2-7, with D possibly being TRBD1 (5 bases). Germline values: CDR1 LGHNA, CDR2 YNFKEQ. V lost 0 bases to trimming and J lost 6 bases, with 15 bases between them. The CDR3 loop spans 15 amino acids.

The V call is TRBV2, the J call TRBJ2-1, with 9 positions matching TRBD2. Germline assignment: CDR1 SNHLY and CDR2 FYNNEI. The J segment lost 7 bases and the V segment lost 6 bases, leaving 7 bases of the junction unmatched. The CDR3 consists of 14 residues. CDR3 protein: CASSGGRARNEQFF. CDR3 nucleotide sequence: TGTGCCAGCAGCGGCGGGAGGGCCAGGAATGAGCAGTTCTTC.

This chain joins TRBV5-1 and TRBJ2-7; possibly TRBD2 for D (5 bases). Trimming cost V 4 bases and J 3 bases, with 17 bases left between them. The CDR3 covers 15 residues. CDR1 is SGHRS and CDR2 is YFSETQ in the germline V gene. The CDR3 region is CASSRIGERVYEQYF. In nucleotides, the CDR3 is TGCGCCAGCAGCCGGATCGGGGAAAGAGTCTACGAGCAGTACTTC.

This chain links TRBV7-9 with TRBJ2-5, with D maybe TRBD2 (5 bases). The ends were cut back, 1 base at V and 2 bases at J, with 14 bases in the middle. The CDR3 sequence is 16 residues long. The germline gives CDR1 SEHNR, CDR2 FQNEAQ (reference sequence). CDR3 protein: CASSLVGDTRQETQYF. CDR3 nucleotide sequence: TGTGCCAGCAGCTTAGTGGGAGACACCCGACAAGAGACCCAGTACTTC.

This clone was detected once. CDR3 sequence: CASSLAGGPNTEAFF. CDR3 DNA sequence: TGTGCCAGCAGCTTAGCTGGGGGCCCGAACACTGAAGCTTTCTTT. The chain is built from TRBV7-9 and TRBJ1-1, with TRBD1 as a possible D gene (6 bases). This CDR3 is 15 amino acids long. Germline V lookup: CDR1 SEHNR, CDR2 FQNEAQ (reference sequence). The V gene lost 0 bases and the J gene lost 1 base, with 9 bases spanning the gap.

This clone came up once. The V call is TRBV27, the J call TRBJ2-5; 10 bases map to TRBD1. The CDR3 spans 16 residues. V gave up 0 bases and J gave up 5 bases; unmatched junction bases: 6. Germline lookup yields CDR1 MNHEY and CDR2 SMNVEV (reference sequence). This chain's CDR3 is CASSLSRGTGAETQYF. Here the CDR3 DNA reads TGTGCCAGCAGTTTATCGAGGGGGACAGGGGCCGAGACCCAGTACTTC.

V gene TRBV9 combines with J gene TRBJ2-5, with D maybe TRBD2 (5 bases). Germline loops: CDR1 SGDLS, CDR2 YYNGEE. The V and J ends lost 2 bases and 5 bases respectively, with 10 bases between them. The CDR3 has 13 residues. The CDR3 bases are TGTGCCAGCAGCGTCGGGCGGAGGGAGACCCAGTACTTC. Its protein is CASSVGRRETQYF.

This chain links TRBV24-1 with TRBJ2-1, with 8 nucleotides matching TRBD2. Germline assignment: CDR1 KGHDR and CDR2 SFDVKD. This CDR3 has 14 amino acids. V shed 2 bases and J 9 bases; nucleotides not matched to a gene: 5. In nucleotides, the CDR3 is TGTGCCACCAGTGATTCGGGGGGGCTCAGTGAGCAGTTCTTC. This codes for CATSDSGGLSEQFF.

The V call is TRBV29-1, the J call TRBJ2-6; 9 nucleotides agree with TRBD1. Looked up from germline, CDR1 is SQVTM and CDR2 is ANQGSEA. V trimming: 7 bases; J trimming: 0 bases; junction bases outside the gene matches: 7. The CDR3 consists of 16 residues. CDR3 nucleotide sequence: TGCAGCGCCTCCGGGACAGGGAGCTCTGGGGCCAACGTCCTGACTTTC. The encoded protein is CSASGTGSSGANVLTF.